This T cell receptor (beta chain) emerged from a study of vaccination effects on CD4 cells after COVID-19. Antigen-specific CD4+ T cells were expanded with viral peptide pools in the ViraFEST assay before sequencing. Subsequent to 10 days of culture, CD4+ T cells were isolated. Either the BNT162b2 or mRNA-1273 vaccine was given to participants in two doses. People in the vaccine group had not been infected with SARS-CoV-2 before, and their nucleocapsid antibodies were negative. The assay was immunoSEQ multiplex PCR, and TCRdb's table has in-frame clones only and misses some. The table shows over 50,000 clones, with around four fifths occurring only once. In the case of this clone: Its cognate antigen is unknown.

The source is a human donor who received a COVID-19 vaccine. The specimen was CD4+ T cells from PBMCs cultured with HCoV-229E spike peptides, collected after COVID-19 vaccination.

The DNA for the CDR3 is TGTGCCAGCAGCCTCGGGACGGCTGATTCACCCCTCCACTTT. Its protein is CASSLGTADSPLHF. The V call is TRBV3-1 (or the pseudogene TRBV3-2), the J call TRBJ1-6; a weak D match, TRBD1 (5 bases). The CDR3 covers 14 residues. Between the trimmed V and J ends, which lost 4 bases and 8 bases, there was a span of 12 bases. Germline loops: CDR1 LGHDT, CDR2 YNNKEL (reference sequence).